These 6 T cell receptor beta chains were all obtained from the same sample, sequenced in a study of T-cell reconstitution after alpha-beta-depleted transplantation in children. The TCRbeta library was prepared with unique molecular identifiers. TCRdb re-analysed the PCR reads in MiXCR, keeping a single row per CDR3 protein. The table has around 410,000 distinct CDR3 sequences, roughly a tenth seen once. The specimen comprised PBMCs from the stem cell graft donor, sampled from the stem cell graft. The receptors originated from a human donor who donated a stem cell graft to a child with acute myeloid leukemia.

This clonotype was detected ten times or more. V is TRBV5-1 and J is TRBJ2-7, with D possibly TRBD2 on 5 matching bases. Trimming removed 4 bases from V and 5 bases from J, with 19 bases in between. Per the germline V gene, CDR1 is SGHRS and CDR2 is YFSETQ. The CDR3 is 15 amino acids. The CDR3 region is CASSPESGSGHEQYF. Here the CDR3 DNA reads TGCGCCAGCAGCCCTGAGTCGGGGAGCGGACACGAGCAGTACTTC.

This clonotype appeared a few times. J is TRBJ1-2 and V is TRBV20-1; no clear D. Germline loops: CDR1 DFQATT, CDR2 SNEGSKA (reference sequence). V was pared by 6 bases and J by 10 bases, with 18 bases between. CDR3 size: 12 residues. The CDR3 protein is CSARSVRGPYTF. In DNA form, the CDR3 reads TGCAGTGCCCGTTCCGTGCGGGGTCCCTACACCTTC.

The V call is TRBV9, the J call TRBJ1-6; D is perhaps TRBD1 (6 bases). The CDR3 covers 15 residues. Germline CDR1 and CDR2: SGDLS and YYNGEE. Trimming removed 0 bases at V and 2 bases at J, with 6 bases between. In DNA, the CDR3 is TGTGCCAGCAGCGTAGGGGACACCTATAATTCACCCCTCCACTTT. Its protein is CASSVGDTYNSPLHF.

As to this clonotype: The junction departs from the called germline gene at one end, perhaps through a read error. This chain uses TRBV7-7 with TRBJ2-3; 14 positions match TRBD2. Germline CDR1 SSHAT, CDR2 FNYEAQ (reference sequence). This CDR3 is built from 18 residues. In DNA, the CDR3 is TGTGCTAGCAGCTTAGGGACTAGCGGGAGTATTGGCACAGATACGCAGTATTTT. Its protein product is CASSLGTSGSIGTDTQYF.

This clonotype has more than one count but fewer than ten. The rearrangement uses TRBV12-3 or TRBV12-4 and TRBJ2-5; weak D call: TRBD1 (6 bases). The V gene lost 4 bases and the J gene lost 5 bases, with 14 bases spanning the gap. This CDR3 has 14 amino acids. The CDR3 region has the DNA TGTGCCAGCAGTTCGGAGACAGGCTCGGAGACCCAGTACTTC. Amino acids: CASSSETGSETQYF.

This clonotype was observed at least ten times. This chain connects TRBV20-1 to TRBJ1-5; tentative D call: TRBD1 (5 bases). The V end was cut by 0 bases, the J end by 1 base, with 13 bases between. This CDR3 contains 16 residues. Germline lookup yields CDR1 DFQATT and CDR2 SNEGSKA (reference sequence). CDR3 loop: CSARDTGTESNQPQHF. CDR3 in DNA: TGCAGTGCTAGAGATACCGGGACTGAGAGCAATCAGCCCCAGCATTTT.